This T cell receptor beta chain was sequenced during a study of shared clonotypes between healthy human individuals. Study-level points and caveats: With few donors, the genetic and exposure-history diversity represented was limited.

Trimming removed 5 bases at V and 2 bases at J, with 5 bases between. Germline-derived CDR1 and CDR2 are SGHAT and FQNNGV. The CDR3 covers 12 residues. Assay: immunoSEQ multiplex PCR; the TCRdb copy retains only in-frame clones and omits some. The table records roughly 2.5 million clones, about 92% of them present only once. For this clone: Its antigen is unknown.

The TCR sequence derives from a man aged 18 to 29 in good health. Sequencing was performed on naive CD4+ T cells sorted from blood. This sample's subset: CD45RA+ positively selected. The chain has TRBV11-2 and TRBJ2-3; D not certain. CDR3 residues: CASSAFTDTQYF. The CDR3, as DNA: TGTGCCAGCAGCGCCTTCACAGATACGCAGTATTTT. The variable domain in full, with the rest retrieved from reference TRBV11-2 and TRBJ2-3, is EAGVAQSPRYKIIEKRQSVAFWCNPISGHATLYWYQQILGQGPKLLIQFQNNGVVDDSQLPKDRFSAERLKGVDSTLKIQPAKLEDSAVYLCASSAFTDTQYFGPGTRLTVL.